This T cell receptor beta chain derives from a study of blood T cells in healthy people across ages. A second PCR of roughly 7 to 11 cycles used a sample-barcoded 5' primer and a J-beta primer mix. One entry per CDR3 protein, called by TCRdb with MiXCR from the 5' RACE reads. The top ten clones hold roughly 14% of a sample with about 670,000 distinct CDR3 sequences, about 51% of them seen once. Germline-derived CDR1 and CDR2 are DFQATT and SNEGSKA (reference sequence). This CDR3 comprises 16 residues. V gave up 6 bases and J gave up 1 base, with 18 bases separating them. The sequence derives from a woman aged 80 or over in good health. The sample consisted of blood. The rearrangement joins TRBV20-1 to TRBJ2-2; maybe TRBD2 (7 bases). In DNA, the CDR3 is TGCAGTGCCAAGACAGTCGGGGGGCAGAACACCGGGGAGCTGTTTTTT. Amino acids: CSAKTVGGQNTGELFF.